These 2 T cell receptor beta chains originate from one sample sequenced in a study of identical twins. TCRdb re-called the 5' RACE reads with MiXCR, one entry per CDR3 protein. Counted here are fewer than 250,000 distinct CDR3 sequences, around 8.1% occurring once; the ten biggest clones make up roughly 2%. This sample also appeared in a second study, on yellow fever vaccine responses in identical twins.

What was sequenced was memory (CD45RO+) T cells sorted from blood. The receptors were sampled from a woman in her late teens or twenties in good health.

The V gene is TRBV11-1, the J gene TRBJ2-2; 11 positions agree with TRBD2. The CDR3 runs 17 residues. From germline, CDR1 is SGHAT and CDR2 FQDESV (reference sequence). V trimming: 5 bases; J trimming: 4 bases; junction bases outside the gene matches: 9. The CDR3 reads CASSGGLAGGGTGELFF. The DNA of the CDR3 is TGTGCCAGCAGCGGCGGACTAGCGGGCGGTGGCACCGGGGAGCTGTTTTTT.

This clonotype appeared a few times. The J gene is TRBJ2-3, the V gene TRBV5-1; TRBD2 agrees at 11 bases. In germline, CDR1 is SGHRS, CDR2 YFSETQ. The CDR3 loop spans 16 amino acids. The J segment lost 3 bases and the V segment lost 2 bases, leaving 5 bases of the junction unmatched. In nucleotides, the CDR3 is TGCGCCAGCAGCTTCCCTAGCGGGGGGCGTACAGATACGCAGTATTTT. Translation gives CASSFPSGGRTDTQYF.